One and the same sample provided the 12 T cell receptor beta chains below, sequenced in a study of naive and memory T cell subsets. An equimolar mix of two oligonucleotides served as the beta constant-region primer for TRBC1 and TRBC2. TCRdb fed the UMI-ligation and nested PCR reads into MiXCR, producing one record per CDR3 protein. Of 32,000 or so distinct CDR3 sequences listed, about an eighth are singletons. Specimen: effector memory CD4+ T cells from blood. Subset described: effector memory, CD45RA- CD27-. All receptors come from a human donor in good health.

This clonotype was seen repeatedly, ten times or more. The chain has TRBV20-1 and TRBJ2-3, with TRBD2 matching 13 bases. This CDR3 is 14 amino acids long. V shed 5 bases, J shed 7 bases, and the junction held 6 bases outside the gene matches. Germline V gives CDR1 DFQATT, CDR2 SNEGSKA (reference sequence). The DNA for the CDR3 is TGCAGTGCTTCCACTAGCGGGAGGGCCAATACGCAGTATTTT. This encodes CSASTSGRANTQYF.

This clonotype showed up many times. V gene TRBV11-2 combines with J gene TRBJ2-5, with TRBD1 as a possible D gene (5 bases). CDR1 and CDR2 (germline): SGHAT, FQNNGV. Trimming stripped 2 bases from V and 1 base from J, with 11 bases between. The CDR3 is 15 amino acids. CDR3 sequence (DNA): TGTGCCAGCAGCTTAAGAGACAGTGCCCAAGAGACCCAGTACTTC. Encoded protein: CASSLRDSAQETQYF.

This clonotype has a handful of counts. The CDR3 protein is CASSIPLANTGELFF. Here the CDR3 DNA reads TGTGCCAGTAGTATCCCCCTCGCGAACACCGGGGAGCTGTTTTTT. The chain recombines TRBV19 with TRBJ2-2, with no clear D. The CDR3 is 15 residues long. Trimming left V 3 bases short and J 0 bases short, with 8 bases between. CDR1 and CDR2 from the germline V gene are LNHDA and SQIVND (reference sequence).

This clonotype was counted ten times or more. V is TRBV7-9 and J is TRBJ2-7; the D call may be TRBD1 or TRBD2 (5 bases each). There are 17 residues in the CDR3. The germline gives CDR1 SEHNR, CDR2 FQNEAQ (reference sequence). Trimming stripped 2 bases from V and 2 bases from J, with 19 bases between. Here the CDR3 reads CASSLSSPGPKTYEQYF. The CDR3 coding sequence is TGTGCCAGCAGCTTATCCTCTCCGGGACCTAAAACCTACGAGCAGTACTTC. The whole variable domain, filled in from reference TRBV7-9 and TRBJ2-7, reads DTGVSQNPRHKITKRGQNVTFRCDPISEHNRLYWYRQTLGQGPEFLTYFQNEAQLEKSRLLSDRFSAERPKGSFSTLEIQRTEQGDSAMYLCASSLSSPGPKTYEQYFGPGTRLTVT.

V gene TRBV28 combines with J gene TRBJ1-2, with D tentatively TRBD1 (6 bases). The CDR3 length is 15 residues. Trimming took off 6 bases at V and 4 bases at J, with 18 bases between the two ends. Germline-derived CDR1 and CDR2 are MDHEN and SYDVKM. The CDR3 DNA follows: TGTGCCAGCAGAATTCGGGCGGGGGACACCTATGGCTACACCTTC. Translated, it gives CASRIRAGDTYGYTF.

This clonotype was detected many times. The chain has TRBV7-2 and TRBJ1-5; TRBD1 matches at 8 bases. CDR3 length: 16 amino acids. Germline-derived CDR1 and CDR2 are SGHTA and FQGNSA. The V segment lost 1 base and the J segment 7 bases; nucleotides outside the gene matches: 9. The CDR3: CASSLEGAGGGQPQHF. The DNA for the CDR3 is TGTGCCAGCAGCTTAGAGGGTGCAGGGGGCGGGCAGCCCCAGCATTTT.

V is TRBV6-5 and J is TRBJ2-3; D gene uncertain. With 0 bases removed from V and 4 bases from J, the gap between germline ends came to 11 bases. This CDR3 is built from 15 residues. Germline V lookup: CDR1 MNHEY, CDR2 SVGAGI. CDR3 nucleotide sequence: TGTGCCAGCAGTTACTCGGTGGGGAACGCAGATACGCAGTATTTT. Residues: CASSYSVGNADTQYF.

The table lists this clonotype with many counts. V gene TRBV7-2 combines with J gene TRBJ2-5; D remains unclear. Germline loops: CDR1 SGHTA, CDR2 FQGNSA. With 3 bases removed from V and 7 bases from J, the gap between germline ends came to 9 bases. This CDR3 has 12 residues. This CDR3 is CASSFLGRTQYF. The CDR3 coding sequence is TGTGCCAGCAGCTTTCTTGGTCGGACCCAGTACTTC.

This clonotype has more than one count but fewer than ten. The chain combines TRBV5-5 with TRBJ2-2; D tentatively fits TRBD1 or TRBD2 (5 bases each). V gave up 2 bases and J gave up 8 bases, with 28 bases separating them. Germline V gene data show CDR1 as SGHKS and CDR2 as YYEKEE (reference sequence). CDR3 length: 19 amino acids. In DNA form, the CDR3 reads TGTGCCAGCAGCTTAACTGGGACCTCGGGCAGAAGCTCCGGGGGGGAGCTGTTTTTT. As protein: CASSLTGTSGRSSGGELFF.

In its sample, this clonotype was seen a few times. The V gene is TRBV12-3 or TRBV12-4, the J gene TRBJ2-2; D unclear. Trimming shortened V by 6 bases and J by 7 bases, and 12 bases separated the two germline ends. This CDR3 is 13 amino acids long. Here the CDR3 DNA reads TGTGCCAGCAGCCTCGATTGGGGCGGGGAGCTGTTTTTT. Protein: CASSLDWGGELFF.

This clonotype appeared many times. The chain is built from TRBV20-1 and TRBJ2-4; 7 nucleotides align to TRBD2. The CDR3 is made up of 18 amino acids. Germline CDR1 reads DFQATT; CDR2 reads SNEGSKA (reference sequence). Germline trimming cut 0 bases from V and 1 base from J; bases unmatched to any gene: 12. In DNA, the CDR3 is TGCAGTGCTAGAGATCAGCGGGGAGTGGGATTTGCCAAAAACATTCAGTACTTC. The encoded protein is CSARDQRGVGFAKNIQYF.

The sample holds many counts of this clonotype. This sequence joins TRBV5-6 and TRBJ2-1; 8 positions agree with TRBD1. Germline-derived CDR1 and CDR2 are SGHDT and YYEEEE. Trimming cost V 3 bases and J 5 bases; bases outside gene matches: 10. There are 16 residues in the CDR3. The CDR3 reads CASSSNRDRINNEQFF. In nucleotides, the CDR3 is TGTGCCAGCAGCTCAAACCGGGACAGGATAAACAATGAGCAGTTCTTC.